The clone carrying this T cell receptor (beta chain) was seen a few times. This entry comes from a study of T cells in Graves' hyperthyroidism and ophthalmopathy. Amplification of TCR beta CDR3 regions was performed using RNA transcripts as template. An initial round of RT-PCR targeting the TCR CDR3 relied on the HTBI primer set. TCRdb redid the calling of the multiplex PCR reads with MiXCR, one entry per CDR3 protein. Among around 700,000 distinct CDR3 sequences, about 17% were seen once, and the ten largest hold around 15%. The CDR3 covers 15 residues. Germline V lookup: CDR1 LNHDA, CDR2 SQIVND (reference sequence). Trimming left V 1 base short and J 1 base short, with 9 bases between.

The V call is TRBV19, the J call TRBJ2-3, with D hard to call. The sequencing input was blood. This receptor was identified in a woman aged 45-59 years with Graves' hyperthyroidism that later progressed to Graves' ophthalmopathy. The CDR3 bases are TGTGCCAGTAGTATAGGGGGTCACGGCACAGATACGCAGTATTTT. Its protein is CASSIGGHGTDTQYF.